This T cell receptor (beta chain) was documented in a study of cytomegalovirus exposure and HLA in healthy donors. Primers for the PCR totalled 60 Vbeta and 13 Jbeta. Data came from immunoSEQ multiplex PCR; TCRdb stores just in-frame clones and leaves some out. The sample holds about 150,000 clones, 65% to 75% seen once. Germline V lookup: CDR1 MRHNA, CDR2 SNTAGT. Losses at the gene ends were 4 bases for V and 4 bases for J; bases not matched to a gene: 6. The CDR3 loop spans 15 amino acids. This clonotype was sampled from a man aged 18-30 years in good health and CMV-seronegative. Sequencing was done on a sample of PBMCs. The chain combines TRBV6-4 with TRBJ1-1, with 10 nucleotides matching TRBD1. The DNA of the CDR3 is TGTGCCAGCAGTGGTCTGACAGGGGGCGGCACTGAAGCTTTCTTT. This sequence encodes CASSGLTGGGTEAFF.